These 29 T cell receptor beta chains originate from one sample sequenced in a study of blood T cell repertoires in COVID-19. This table comes from immunoSEQ multiplex PCR, and its TCRdb copy is limited to in-frame clones, with some not included. The sample lists some 500,000 clones, roughly 90% occurring once. The source material was PBMCs or T cells enriched from blood (not recorded which). The receptors shown here come from a woman in her forties who had recovered from COVID-19.

The chain has TRBV2 and TRBJ1-2; D might be TRBD1 (5 bases). Trimming took off 3 bases at V and 7 bases at J, with 15 bases between the two ends. This CDR3 region has 14 residues. Germline loops: CDR1 SNHLY, CDR2 FYNNEI. The CDR3 bases are TGTGCCAGCAGTGAGAGTAGGGGCTATGCTGGCTACACCTTC. Amino acids: CASSESRGYAGYTF.

The J gene is TRBJ1-2, the V gene TRBV7-9; 8 nucleotides line up with TRBD1. CDR1 and CDR2 from the germline V gene are SEHNR and FQNEAQ (reference sequence). V shed 2 bases, J shed 1 base, and the junction held 6 bases outside the gene matches. The CDR3 loop spans 16 amino acids. Here the CDR3 reads CASSLSQGAFNYGYTF. CDR3 in DNA: TGTGCCAGCAGCTTATCTCAGGGGGCCTTTAACTATGGCTACACCTTC. Combining the CDR3 with reference TRBV7-9 and TRBJ1-2 gives the whole variable domain DTGVSQNPRHKITKRGQNVTFRCDPISEHNRLYWYRQTLGQGPEFLTYFQNEAQLEKSRLLSDRFSAERPKGSFSTLEIQRTEQGDSAMYLCASSLSQGAFNYGYTFGSGTRLTVV.

This clone came up once. The CDR3 protein is CSVGDRGLLEQYF. The CDR3, as DNA: TGCAGCGTTGGGGACAGGGGGCTCCTCGAGCAGTACTTC. This rearrangement joins TRBV29-1 to TRBJ2-7, with 12 bases matching TRBD1. The CDR3 loop spans 13 amino acids. The J segment lost 6 bases and the V segment lost 4 bases, leaving 4 bases of the junction unmatched. Germline-derived CDR1 and CDR2 are SQVTM and ANQGSEA.

V usage is TRBV6-4 and J usage is TRBJ1-6; no clear D. Looked up from germline, CDR1 is MRHNA and CDR2 is SNTAGT. The V end was cut by 3 bases, the J end by 9 bases, with 12 bases between. The CDR3 runs to 14 residues. The CDR3 coding sequence is TGTGCCAGCAGTGAATCTGCAGGTCCTTCACCCCTCCACTTT. This gives the protein CASSESAGPSPLHF.

The rearrangement joins TRBV9 to TRBJ2-5, with a tentative D call TRBD1 (6 bases). V lost 0 bases, J lost 4 bases, and 16 bases lay in between. The germline gives CDR1 SGDLS, CDR2 YYNGEE. This CDR3 has 16 residues. The CDR3 loop reads CASSVATGIAVETQYF. In nucleotides, the CDR3 is TGTGCCAGCAGCGTAGCTACAGGGATAGCTGTAGAGACCCAGTACTTC. Combining the CDR3 with reference TRBV9 and TRBJ2-5 gives the whole variable domain DSGVTQTPKHLITATGQRVTLRCSPRSGDLSVYWYQQSLDQGLQFLIQYYNGEERAKGNILERFSAQQFPDLHSELNLSSLELGDSALYFCASSVATGIAVETQYFGPGTRLLVL.

The rearrangement joins TRBV9 to TRBJ1-4; weak D call: TRBD1 (6 bases). Germline V gene lookup returns CDR1 SGDLS and CDR2 YYNGEE. The CDR3 loop spans 14 amino acids. The V and J ends lost 0 bases and 3 bases respectively, with 6 bases between them. The CDR3 protein is CASSVGGPNEKLFF. CDR3 DNA sequence: TGTGCCAGCAGCGTAGGGGGGCCTAATGAAAAACTGTTTTTT.

Notes on this clone: An end of the junction differs from the germline gene, which may be a read error. This rearrangement joins TRBV7-7 to TRBJ2-5, with 8 bases matching TRBD2. This CDR3 spans 15 amino acids. Per germline, CDR1 SSHAT and CDR2 FNYEAQ (reference sequence). CDR3 amino acids: CASSLTAGVGETQYF. For the CDR3, the DNA is TGTGCTAGCAGCTTAACAGCGGGAGTAGGGGAGACCCAGTACTTC. The whole variable domain, filled in from reference TRBV7-7 and TRBJ2-5, reads GAGVSQSPRYKVTKRGQDVTLRCDPISSHATLYWYQQALGQGPEFLTYFNYEAQPDKSGLPSDRFSAERPEGSISTLTIQRTEQRDSAMYRCASSLTAGVGETQYFGPGTRLLVL.

The V gene is TRBV15, the J gene TRBJ2-5; TRBD2 matches at 12 bases. The CDR3 spans 14 residues. Germline CDR1 is LNHNV and CDR2 is YYDKDF (reference sequence). Trimming cost V 8 bases and J 5 bases; bases outside gene matches: 6. The CDR3 sequence is CATRLAGEGETQYF. The CDR3 region has the DNA TGTGCCACCCGACTAGCGGGGGAGGGGGAGACCCAGTACTTC.

The chain joins TRBV30 to TRBJ2-7; D gene ambiguous. This CDR3 contains 14 residues. Germline V gives CDR1 GTSNPN, CDR2 SVGIG (reference sequence). V gave up 2 bases and J gave up 3 bases, with 14 bases separating them. The CDR3 DNA is TGTGCCTGGAGTCCGAGACCGACACTCTACGAGCAGTACTTC. This encodes CAWSPRPTLYEQYF.

As DNA, the CDR3 is TGTGCCAGCAGCTTAGATCTCGCCTCCTTCTATCGGTACTTC. As protein: CASSLDLASFYRYF. This chain uses TRBV11-2 with TRBJ2-7; D gene uncertain. V lost 0 bases, J lost 12 bases, and 18 bases lay in between. This CDR3 has 14 residues. CDR1 is SGHAT, CDR2 FQNNGV, per germline.

The V and J genes are TRBV5-6 and TRBJ2-1; TRBD2 is a possible D gene (6 bases). Trimming took 4 bases from V and 2 from J, leaving 16 bases between them. CDR3 length: 16 residues. Germline V lookup: CDR1 SGHDT, CDR2 YYEEEE. DNA for the CDR3: TGTGCCAGCAGCCTAAAACGGGGGTACACCTACAATGAGCAGTTCTTC. Its protein product is CASSLKRGYTYNEQFF.

V is TRBV7-9 and J is TRBJ2-3; perhaps TRBD2 as D (5 bases). The germline V and J ends were trimmed by 1 base and 1 base, with 12 bases remaining between them. CDR3 length: 16 residues. Germline CDR1 reads SEHNR; CDR2 reads FQNEAQ (reference sequence). The CDR3 nucleotides read TGTGCCAGCAGCTTAGTGTGGGCGGGTGGCACAGATACGCAGTATTTT. It is translated as CASSLVWAGGTDTQYF.

V and J are TRBV5-1 and TRBJ1-1, with D perhaps TRBD1 (6 bases). Germline CDR1 and CDR2: SGHRS and YFSETQ. With 0 bases removed from V and 5 bases from J, the gap between germline ends came to 20 bases. CDR3 size: 17 residues. CDR3 nucleotides: TGCGCCAGCAGCTTGGTCCAAGTCAGTTCAGGGGTAACTGAAGCTTTCTTT. It codes for CASSLVQVSSGVTEAFF.

The gene calls are TRBV9 and TRBJ2-1; maybe TRBD1 (5 bases). Germline-derived CDR1 and CDR2 are SGDLS and YYNGEE. The CDR3 totals 15 residues. The V end was cut by 4 bases, the J end by 2 bases, with 13 bases between. This chain's CDR3 is CASSIDSLAYNEQFF. In DNA form, the CDR3 reads TGTGCCAGCAGCATTGACAGCTTAGCCTACAATGAGCAGTTCTTC.

The chain links TRBV28 to TRBJ2-7; the match to TRBD2 covers 9 bases. Germline-derived CDR1 and CDR2 are MDHEN and SYDVKM. J gave up 5 bases and V 3 bases, and 5 bases lay outside the gene matches. The CDR3 sequence is 14 residues long. The CDR3 nucleotides read TGTGCCAGCAGTTTTTGGCTAGCGGGACACGAGCAGTACTTC. Residues: CASSFWLAGHEQYF.

The chain employs TRBV18 and TRBJ2-7; D is perhaps TRBD1 (6 bases). Trimming pared 0 bases from V and 2 bases from J, leaving 14 bases between. Germline CDR1 KGHSH, CDR2 LQKENI. CDR3 length: 16 amino acids. For the CDR3, the DNA is TGTGCCAGCTCACCACCGGGCAGGGGCGGCACCTACGAGCAGTACTTC. Amino acid sequence: CASSPPGRGGTYEQYF.

The chain joins TRBV7-8 to TRBJ2-7; D gene uncertain. Trimming pared 1 base from V and 0 bases from J, leaving 10 bases between. The germline gives CDR1 SGHVS, CDR2 FQNEAQ. The CDR3 covers 15 residues. DNA of the CDR3: TGTGCCAGCAGCTTAGTACACTATAGCTCCTACGAGCAGTACTTC. Amino acids: CASSLVHYSSYEQYF.

This clone was found many times. V is TRBV6-2 or TRBV6-3 and J is TRBJ1-5; 9 bases agree with TRBD1. Germline loops: CDR1 MNHEY, CDR2 SVGEGT. With 6 bases clipped from V and 0 bases from J, the junction kept 3 bases outside the gene matches. The CDR3 covers 15 residues. CDR3 in DNA: TGTGCCAGCAGCACAGGGGGCACTAGCAATCAGCCCCAGCATTTT. Translating it yields CASSTGGTSNQPQHF.

This clone was recorded once. V is TRBV18 and J is TRBJ1-3; 8 bases map to TRBD1. V lost 5 bases and J lost 0; bases outside the gene matches: 3. There are 15 residues in the CDR3. The germline V gene has CDR1 KGHSH and CDR2 LQKENI. CDR3 in DNA: TGTGCCAGCTCAAGGGACAGGTTCTCTGGAAACACCATATATTTT. It translates to CASSRDRFSGNTIYF.

The rearrangement links TRBV19 to TRBJ2-5, with TRBD2 matching 14 bases. V trimming: 5 bases; J trimming: 4 bases; junction bases outside the gene matches: 6. This CDR3 comprises 16 residues. From germline, CDR1 is LNHDA and CDR2 SQIVND (reference sequence). The CDR3: CASSSGTSGSRETQYF. The CDR3 DNA is TGTGCCAGTAGTTCGGGGACTAGCGGGAGCAGAGAGACCCAGTACTTC.

The gene calls are TRBV27 and TRBJ1-1, with TRBD1 matching over 8 bases. V gave up 0 bases and J gave up 4 bases; unmatched junction bases: 4. Germline assignment: CDR1 MNHEY and CDR2 SMNVEV (reference sequence). CDR3 length: 15 residues. The CDR3 nucleotides read TGTGCCAGCAGTTTATCAAAGACAGGGGCCACTGAAGCTTTCTTT. It encodes CASSLSKTGATEAFF.

This chain joins TRBV11-3 and TRBJ2-7; 7 nucleotides line up with TRBD1. The ends lost 5 bases at V and 2 bases at J; junction bases unmatched: 6. The CDR3 covers 14 residues. Germline V gene sequence: CDR1 SGHNT, CDR2 YENEEA. The CDR3 region is CASSRNRGAYEQYF. The CDR3 coding sequence is TGTGCCAGCAGCCGTAACAGGGGAGCCTACGAGCAGTACTTC.

V is TRBV7-2 and J is TRBJ2-2; 9 positions agree with TRBD1. CDR3 length: 17 amino acids. CDR1 SGHTA and CDR2 FQGNSA come from the germline V gene. V was pared by 5 bases and J by 1 base, with 8 bases of the junction left unmatched. The CDR3 loop is CASSQLRTGVNTGELFF. As DNA, the CDR3 is TGTGCCAGCAGCCAACTTAGGACAGGGGTGAACACCGGGGAGCTGTTTTTT.

The chain joins TRBV9 to TRBJ2-1; 14 nucleotides line up with TRBD2. The CDR3 is made up of 17 amino acids. From germline, CDR1 is SGDLS and CDR2 YYNGEE. Germline trimming cut 0 bases from V and 8 bases from J; bases unmatched to any gene: 7. The CDR3 loop is CASSVGRGLAGVDEQFF. CDR3 sequence (DNA): TGTGCCAGCAGCGTAGGACGGGGACTAGCGGGAGTAGATGAGCAGTTCTTC. The whole variable domain, remainder taken from reference TRBV9 and TRBJ2-1, is DSGVTQTPKHLITATGQRVTLRCSPRSGDLSVYWYQQSLDQGLQFLIQYYNGEERAKGNILERFSAQQFPDLHSELNLSSLELGDSALYFCASSVGRGLAGVDEQFFGPGTRLTVL.

The V gene is TRBV7-2, the J gene TRBJ2-1; a weak D match, TRBD2 (6 bases). Germline-derived CDR1 and CDR2 are SGHTA and FQGNSA. Trimming took off 2 bases at V and 9 bases at J, with 20 bases between the two ends. The CDR3 is 16 amino acids. DNA of the CDR3: TGTGCCAGCAGCTTAAACGGGGGTCCTGGGGTCAGTGAGCAGTTCTTC. Protein sequence: CASSLNGGPGVSEQFF.

The chain combines TRBV29-1 with TRBJ1-5, with D tentatively TRBD1 (5 bases). CDR1 is SQVTM and CDR2 is ANQGSEA in the germline V gene. The ends were cut back, 5 bases at V and 0 bases at J, with 11 bases in the middle. The CDR3 extends over 14 amino acids. CDR3 region: CSVKFGGSNQPQHF. The CDR3 coding sequence is TGCAGCGTTAAGTTCGGGGGTAGCAATCAGCCCCAGCATTTT.

The V call is TRBV6-5, the J call TRBJ1-5, with a possible D match to TRBD1 (5 bases). Per germline, CDR1 MNHEY and CDR2 SVGAGI. The CDR3 runs 13 residues. Deletions cut 7 bases from V and 1 base from J, with 8 bases between. CDR3: CASKDKSNQPQHF. The CDR3 DNA reads as TGTGCCAGCAAGGACAAGAGCAATCAGCCCCAGCATTTT.

In this sample, this clone turned up once. This chain uses TRBV4-3 with TRBJ1-6; TRBD1 matches at 8 bases. Germline CDR1 reads LGHNA; CDR2 reads YSLEER. Trimming at V came to 4 bases and at J to 4 bases, leaving 6 bases not matched to a gene. There are 16 residues in the CDR3. The CDR3 DNA reads as TGCGCCAGCAGCCGAACTGGACAGGGTTATAATTCACCCCTCCACTTT. Protein sequence: CASSRTGQGYNSPLHF.

This CDR3 is CASSLQLAGRTDTQYF. In nucleotides, the CDR3 is TGTGCCAGCAGCTTACAGCTAGCGGGCCGCACAGATACGCAGTATTTT. The chain combines TRBV5-4 with TRBJ2-3; 8 nucleotides line up with TRBD2. Germline V gene data show CDR1 as SGHNT and CDR2 as YYREEE (reference sequence). The V segment lost 2 bases and the J segment 1 base; nucleotides outside the gene matches: 6. The CDR3 spans 16 residues. The whole variable domain, remainder taken from reference TRBV5-4 and TRBJ2-3, is ETGVTQSPTHLIKTRGQQVTLRCSSQSGHNTVSWYQQALGQGPQFIFQYYREEENGRGNFPPRFSGLQFPNYSSELNVNALELDDSALYLCASSLQLAGRTDTQYFGPGTRLTVL.